The present T cell receptor (beta chain) was sequenced within a study of OX40 agonist ivuxolimab in advanced cancers. Study at large: Partial responses occurred in three patients (one hepatocellular carcinoma, two cutaneous melanoma).

Only in-frame clones appear in the TCRdb table, and some are missing; sequencing was by immunoSEQ multiplex PCR. The sample yields about 75,000 clones, about 86% seen once. The CDR3 has 13 residues. Germline CDR1 GTSNPN, CDR2 SVGIG (reference sequence). V dropped 5 bases and J dropped 7 bases, with 17 bases sitting between them. This TCR was recovered from an adult with an advanced solid tumor such as melanoma, head and neck, liver or kidney cancer. The specimen was CD4+ or CD8+ T cells sorted from blood, collected in a trial of the OX40 agonist ivuxolimab. This chain uses TRBV30 with TRBJ2-5; D gene uncertain. For the CDR3, the DNA is TGTGCCTGGGACCGTTCCGGGCCGGGGACCCAGTACTTC. Translated: CAWDRSGPGTQYF.